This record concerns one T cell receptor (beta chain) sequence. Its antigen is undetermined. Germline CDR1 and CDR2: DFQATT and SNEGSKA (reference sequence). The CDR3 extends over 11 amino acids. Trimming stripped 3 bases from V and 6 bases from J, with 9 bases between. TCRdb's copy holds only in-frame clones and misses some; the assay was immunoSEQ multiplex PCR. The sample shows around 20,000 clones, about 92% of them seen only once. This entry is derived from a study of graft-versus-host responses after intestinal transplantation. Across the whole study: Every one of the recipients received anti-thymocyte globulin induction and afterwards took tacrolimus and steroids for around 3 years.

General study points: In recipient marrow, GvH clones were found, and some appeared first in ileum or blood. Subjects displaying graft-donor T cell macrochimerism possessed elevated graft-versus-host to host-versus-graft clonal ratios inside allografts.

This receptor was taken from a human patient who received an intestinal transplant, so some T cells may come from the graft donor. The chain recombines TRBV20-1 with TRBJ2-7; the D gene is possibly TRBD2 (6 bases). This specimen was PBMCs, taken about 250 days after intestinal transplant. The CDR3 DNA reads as TGCAGTGCTAGGGGGGGTGGCGAGCAGTACTTC. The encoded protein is CSARGGGEQYF.